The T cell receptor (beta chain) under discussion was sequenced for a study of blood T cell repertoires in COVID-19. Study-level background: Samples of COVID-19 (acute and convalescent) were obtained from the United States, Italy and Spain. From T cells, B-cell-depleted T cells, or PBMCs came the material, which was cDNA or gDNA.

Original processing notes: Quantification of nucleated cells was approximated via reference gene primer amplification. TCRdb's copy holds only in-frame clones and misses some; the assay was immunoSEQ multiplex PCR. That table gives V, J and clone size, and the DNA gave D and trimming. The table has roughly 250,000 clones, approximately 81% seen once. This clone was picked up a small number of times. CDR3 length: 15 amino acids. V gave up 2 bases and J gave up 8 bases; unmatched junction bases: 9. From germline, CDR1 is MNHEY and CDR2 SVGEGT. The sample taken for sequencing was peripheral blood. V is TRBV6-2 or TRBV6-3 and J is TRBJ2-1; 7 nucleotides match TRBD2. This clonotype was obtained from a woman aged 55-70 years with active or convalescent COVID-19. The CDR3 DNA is TGTGCCAGCAGTTACGGACGGATACTAGCGCATGAGCAGTTCTTC. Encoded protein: CASSYGRILAHEQFF.